These T cell receptor beta chains were read from a single sample in a study of blood T cell repertoires in COVID-19. Sequencing used immunoSEQ multiplex PCR; TCRdb keeps in-frame clones, though not all of them. The sample lists about 67,000 clones, about 89% occurring once. Sequenced material: peripheral blood. These TCRs come from a man over 45 with active COVID-19. Both conserved end residues are part of each CDR3. Fields, in order: CDR3 DNA, CDR3 protein, D gene, J gene, clone size, V gene. D genes are given only for firm matches. Clone size, where shown, is once, few, many, or a class for clones that have expanded.

CDR3nt: TGTGCCAGCAGTGCTTTCCCGCTACCGGGGGTAACGGACACTGAAGCTTTCTTT
CDR3aa: CASSAFPLPGVTDTEAFF
d_gene: NA
j_gene: TRBJ1-1
abundance: NA
v_gene: TRBV6-2/TRBV6-3

CDR3nt: TGTGCCAGCAGCCAATCCCAGGGTTTAGGACCTGAAGCTTTCTTT
CDR3aa: CASSQSQGLGPEAFF
d_gene: NA
j_gene: TRBJ1-1
abundance: once
v_gene: TRBV16

CDR3nt: TGCGCCAGCAGCTTATCCGGGGGGAATTCACCCCTCCACTTT
CDR3aa: CASSLSGGNSPLHF
d_gene: NA
j_gene: TRBJ1-6
abundance: NA
v_gene: TRBV5-1

CDR3nt: TGTGCCTGGAGTGGAGGGGGCGCAGGATCACCCCTCCACTTT
CDR3aa: CAWSGGGAGSPLHF
d_gene: TRBD1
j_gene: TRBJ1-6
abundance: NA
v_gene: TRBV30

CDR3nt: TGCGCCAGCAGCTTGGTTGCAGGGGCGGAAAACGAGCAGTACTTC
CDR3aa: CASSLVAGAENEQYF
d_gene: NA
j_gene: TRBJ2-7
abundance: NA
v_gene: TRBV5-1

CDR3nt: TGTGCCAGCAGTGATTCCAGCGGGCCCAGCACAGATACGCAGTATTTT
CDR3aa: CASSDSSGPSTDTQYF
d_gene: NA
j_gene: TRBJ2-3
abundance: NA
v_gene: TRBV2

CDR3nt: TGCAGCGTTGAAAAAGACAGGCAAGAGACCCAGTACTTC
CDR3aa: CSVEKDRQETQYF
d_gene: NA
j_gene: TRBJ2-5
abundance: NA
v_gene: TRBV29-1

CDR3nt: TGCAGCGTGGGGGGGCAGGGGAACTACGAGCAGTACTTC
CDR3aa: CSVGGQGNYEQYF
d_gene: NA
j_gene: TRBJ2-7
abundance: NA
v_gene: TRBV29-1

CDR3nt: TGTGCCAGCAGCCGGATCTCCGCCAGGGAAGCCGGGGAGCTGTTTTTT
CDR3aa: CASSRISAREAGELFF
d_gene: NA
j_gene: TRBJ2-2
abundance: once
v_gene: TRBV2

CDR3nt: TGTGCCAGCAGTTTAAGGGGCAGGAGAGGCTACACCTTC
CDR3aa: CASSLRGRRGYTF
d_gene: NA
j_gene: TRBJ1-2
abundance: NA
v_gene: TRBV28

CDR3nt: TGTGCCAGCAGTGACATTACCAGGCACACTGAAGCTTTCTTT
CDR3aa: CASSDITRHTEAFF
d_gene: NA
j_gene: TRBJ1-1
abundance: NA
v_gene: TRBV6-4

CDR3nt: TGTGCCACCAGCACGGACAAGAACACTGAAGCTTTCTTT
CDR3aa: CATSTDKNTEAFF
d_gene: NA
j_gene: TRBJ1-1
abundance: NA
v_gene: TRBV15

CDR3nt: TGCGCCAGCAGCTTGGGGGCGACTAGCGGGGGTCAAGAGACCCAGTACTTC
CDR3aa: CASSLGATSGGQETQYF
d_gene: TRBD2
j_gene: TRBJ2-5
abundance: NA
v_gene: TRBV5-1

CDR3nt: TGTGCCATCAGTTCGGGACAGATGAATGAAAAACTGTTTTTT
CDR3aa: CAISSGQMNEKLFF
d_gene: TRBD1
j_gene: TRBJ1-4
abundance: NA
v_gene: TRBV10-3

CDR3nt: TGCGCCAGCAGCCCGTTCTCTCCGGGACTAGCGGTTAACAATGAGCAGTTCTTC
CDR3aa: CASSPFSPGLAVNNEQFF
d_gene: TRBD2
j_gene: TRBJ2-1
abundance: NA
v_gene: TRBV4-1

CDR3nt: TGTGCCAGCAGTTTCGGGTATGGCTACACCTTC
CDR3aa: CASSFGYGYTF
d_gene: NA
j_gene: TRBJ1-2
abundance: NA
v_gene: TRBV28

CDR3nt: TGCGCCAGCAGCCAAGACGGGGACATAGGGGATGAAGCTTTCTTT
CDR3aa: CASSQDGDIGDEAFF
d_gene: NA
j_gene: TRBJ1-1
abundance: NA
v_gene: TRBV4-3

CDR3nt: TGTGCCAGCTCACCTGGGGCCAGGGGCATGAACACTGAAGCTTTCTTT
CDR3aa: CASSPGARGMNTEAFF
d_gene: NA
j_gene: TRBJ1-1
abundance: many
v_gene: TRBV18

CDR3nt: TGTGCCAGCTCACCTTCACCGGCAGGGGAAGCTTTCTTT
CDR3aa: CASSPSPAGEAFF
d_gene: NA
j_gene: TRBJ1-1
abundance: NA
v_gene: TRBV18

CDR3nt: TGTGCCAGCAGCGTAGGAGGAACTGGCAGTCAGCCCCAGCATTTT
CDR3aa: CASSVGGTGSQPQHF
d_gene: NA
j_gene: TRBJ1-5
abundance: NA
v_gene: TRBV9

CDR3nt: TGTGCCAGCAGCCCTAAAAGAACGGGACAGGTTCAGGACAATGAGCAGTTCTTC
CDR3aa: CASSPKRTGQVQDNEQFF
d_gene: TRBD1
j_gene: TRBJ2-1
abundance: NA
v_gene: TRBV7-3

CDR3nt: TGTGCCAGCAGCTCGACAGGGAACACTGAAGCTTTCTTT
CDR3aa: CASSSTGNTEAFF
d_gene: NA
j_gene: TRBJ1-1
abundance: NA
v_gene: TRBV11-3

CDR3nt: TGTGCCAGTAGTATAGATTCTTACCCGGGACAACGTAATGAAAAACTGTTTTTT
CDR3aa: CASSIDSYPGQRNEKLFF
d_gene: NA
j_gene: TRBJ1-4
abundance: NA
v_gene: TRBV19

CDR3nt: TGCGCCAGCAGCTTGAGTATGGCGGGGGGGCGGAATGAGCAGTTCTTC
CDR3aa: CASSLSMAGGRNEQFF
d_gene: TRBD2
j_gene: TRBJ2-1
abundance: few
v_gene: TRBV5-1

CDR3nt: TGTGCCTGGAGTGGGAGGACAGGGAGAACGACAGATACGCAGTATTTT
CDR3aa: CAWSGRTGRTTDTQYF
d_gene: TRBD1
j_gene: TRBJ2-3
abundance: once
v_gene: TRBV30

CDR3nt: TGTGCCAGCAGCGTCTCCCTAGCGGGAGCCTCCCCCGAGCAGTACTTC
CDR3aa: CASSVSLAGASPEQYF
d_gene: TRBD2
j_gene: TRBJ2-7
abundance: once
v_gene: TRBV7-9

CDR3nt: TGTGCCAGCAGCATCCGACAGGGGGCTGGGCAGTTCTTC
CDR3aa: CASSIRQGAGQFF
d_gene: TRBD1
j_gene: TRBJ2-1
abundance: NA
v_gene: TRBV7-3

CDR3nt: TGTGCCAGCAGCTTAAGCAGCGGGAGATACAATGAGCAGTTCTTC
CDR3aa: CASSLSSGRYNEQFF
d_gene: TRBD2
j_gene: TRBJ2-1
abundance: many
v_gene: TRBV7-6

CDR3nt: TGCGCCAGCAGCTTACAGGGTTCCTCCTACGAGCAGTACTTC
CDR3aa: CASSLQGSSYEQYF
d_gene: NA
j_gene: TRBJ2-7
abundance: NA
v_gene: TRBV5-1

CDR3nt: TGTGCCAGCAGCTTGGAGCACCAAGAGACCCAGTACTTC
CDR3aa: CASSLEHQETQYF
d_gene: NA
j_gene: TRBJ2-5
abundance: NA
v_gene: TRBV5-6

CDR3nt: TGTGCCAGCTCACCGGGGTGGACAGGGGGCCAGCCCCAGCATTTT
CDR3aa: CASSPGWTGGQPQHF
d_gene: TRBD1
j_gene: TRBJ1-5
abundance: once
v_gene: TRBV18

CDR3nt: TGCAGCGTTGCGGGTGGACAGGGGCCCGACACAGATACGCAGTATTTT
CDR3aa: CSVAGGQGPDTDTQYF
d_gene: TRBD1
j_gene: TRBJ2-3
abundance: NA
v_gene: TRBV29-1

CDR3nt: TGTGCCAGCAGCCAACACGGGGGGAACACTGAAGCTTTCTTT
CDR3aa: CASSQHGGNTEAFF
d_gene: NA
j_gene: TRBJ1-1
abundance: NA
v_gene: TRBV4-2

CDR3nt: TGTGCCAGCAGCGCCGCGCGGGGCAGCTCCTACAATGAGCAGTTCTTC
CDR3aa: CASSAARGSSYNEQFF
d_gene: NA
j_gene: TRBJ2-1
abundance: NA
v_gene: TRBV11-2

CDR3nt: TGTGCCAGCAGCTTAGTAGGGGCGACGAGGGGGAGGCAGTACTTC
CDR3aa: CASSLVGATRGRQYF
d_gene: NA
j_gene: TRBJ2-7
abundance: few
v_gene: TRBV7-2

CDR3nt: TGTGCCAGCAGCCGATCCCTGACAGGGGGAACCTACGAGCAGTACTTC
CDR3aa: CASSRSLTGGTYEQYF
d_gene: TRBD1
j_gene: TRBJ2-7
abundance: NA
v_gene: TRBV6-2/TRBV6-3

CDR3nt: TGCAGTGCTAGGACTCGACCGGGCTACACCTTC
CDR3aa: CSARTRPGYTF
d_gene: NA
j_gene: TRBJ1-2
abundance: NA
v_gene: TRBV20-1

CDR3nt: TGCAGTGCTAGTCTCGGTACGACGCAGGGCTATGGCTACACCTTC
CDR3aa: CSASLGTTQGYGYTF
d_gene: NA
j_gene: TRBJ1-2
abundance: NA
v_gene: TRBV20-1

CDR3nt: TGTGCCAGCAGCTTCTCCATCGGACTAGCGGGAGAGGTTGAGCAGTTCTTC
CDR3aa: CASSFSIGLAGEVEQFF
d_gene: TRBD2
j_gene: TRBJ2-1
abundance: NA
v_gene: TRBV7-9

CDR3nt: TGTGCCAGCAGCCGCGGGACGGATAGCAATCAGCCCCAGCATTTT
CDR3aa: CASSRGTDSNQPQHF
d_gene: NA
j_gene: TRBJ1-5
abundance: NA
v_gene: TRBV9

CDR3nt: TGTGCCAGCAGCCCGGGACAGGTTAATGAAAAACTGTTTTTT
CDR3aa: CASSPGQVNEKLFF
d_gene: TRBD1
j_gene: TRBJ1-4
abundance: NA
v_gene: TRBV6-2/TRBV6-3

CDR3nt: TGTGCCAGCAGTTACTTCCTAGCGGGAGGGGGTAATGAGCAGTTCTTC
CDR3aa: CASSYFLAGGGNEQFF
d_gene: TRBD2
j_gene: TRBJ2-1
abundance: NA
v_gene: TRBV6-2/TRBV6-3

CDR3nt: TGTGCCAGCAGCCAAGACGCGCTGCGGGACAATGAGCAGTTCTTC
CDR3aa: CASSQDALRDNEQFF
d_gene: NA
j_gene: TRBJ2-1
abundance: NA
v_gene: TRBV3-1/TRBV3-2

CDR3nt: TGTGCCAGCAGCGTCGAGGGGAACACTGAAGCTTTCTTT
CDR3aa: CASSVEGNTEAFF
d_gene: NA
j_gene: TRBJ1-1
abundance: NA
v_gene: TRBV5-6

CDR3nt: TGTGCCAGCAGCTCCCAAGAGACCCAGTACTTC
CDR3aa: CASSSQETQYF
d_gene: NA
j_gene: TRBJ2-5
abundance: NA
v_gene: TRBV6-1

CDR3nt: TGTGCCAGCACCATGGGGCATCGGAGCTCCTACAATGAGCAGTTCTTC
CDR3aa: CASTMGHRSSYNEQFF
d_gene: NA
j_gene: TRBJ2-1
abundance: NA
v_gene: TRBV28

CDR3nt: TGTGCCAGCAGCCCGGACAGGGCCGGGGCCGGGGAGCTGTTTTTT
CDR3aa: CASSPDRAGAGELFF
d_gene: TRBD1
j_gene: TRBJ2-2
abundance: NA
v_gene: TRBV7-3

CDR3nt: TGTGCCAGTAGCAGGGGAACAACCAAAAACATTCAGTACTTC
CDR3aa: CASSRGTTKNIQYF
d_gene: NA
j_gene: TRBJ2-4
abundance: NA
v_gene: TRBV19

CDR3nt: TGTGCCAGCAGCCTTTCGGGGGGTGGCTACACCTTC
CDR3aa: CASSLSGGGYTF
d_gene: NA
j_gene: TRBJ1-2
abundance: few
v_gene: TRBV7-9

CDR3nt: TGTGCCAGCAGCCTTAGCGGATTCACAGATACGCAGTATTTT
CDR3aa: CASSLSGFTDTQYF
d_gene: NA
j_gene: TRBJ2-3
abundance: NA
v_gene: TRBV7-9

CDR3nt: TGCGCCAGCAGCGACCCGGGACTAGCGGGGGGCCTAAACACCGGGGAGCTGTTTTTT
CDR3aa: CASSDPGLAGGLNTGELFF
d_gene: TRBD2
j_gene: TRBJ2-2
abundance: NA
v_gene: TRBV4-3

CDR3nt: TGTGCCAGCAGTTCACAGGGCTCAACTAATGAAAAACTGTTTTTT
CDR3aa: CASSSQGSTNEKLFF
d_gene: NA
j_gene: TRBJ1-4
abundance: NA
v_gene: TRBV27

CDR3nt: TGTGCCAGCAGCCTATCCGGACAGGAAGCTTTCTTT
CDR3aa: CASSLSGQEAFF
d_gene: NA
j_gene: TRBJ1-1
abundance: NA
v_gene: TRBV16